The clone carrying this T cell receptor beta chain came up many times. What it binds is not known. Genomic DNA templated the TCR beta VDJ and CDR3 profiling. TCRdb reprocessed the reads with MiXCR, giving one entry per CDR3 protein. The sample holds about 190,000 distinct CDR3 sequences, roughly half seen once. These data originate in a study of CD8+CD57+ T cells in acquired aplastic anemia. Study overall: Roughly 3 ug was the average amount of DNA from sorted CD4+ and CD8+ cells. Healthy donors gave approximately 10 million reads on average for CD4+ cells.

Study conclusions and caveats: Sharing between patients and controls was observed for around 30 CD8+ CDR3 sequences. Patients and controls were not found to differ significantly in CD8+ Simpson's diversity.

V lost 4 bases, J lost 6 bases, and 4 bases stayed unmatched. This CDR3 is 14 amino acids long. Per the germline V gene, CDR1 is SGDLS and CDR2 is YYNGEE. Specimen: sorted CD4+, CD8+, or CD8+CD57+ T cells (not recorded which) from PBMCs. V is TRBV9 and J is TRBJ1-6; 7 bases are shared with TRBD1. This sequence originates from a human donor in good health, serving as a control. The CDR3 loop reads CASSSGQTNSPLHF. In DNA form, the CDR3 reads TGTGCCAGCAGCTCGGGACAGACTAATTCACCCCTCCACTTT.